This passage covers 17 T cell receptor beta chains from one sample sequenced in a study of PD-1 blockade in classical Hodgkin lymphoma. The table came from immunoSEQ multiplex PCR; TCRdb's copy has only in-frame clones and leaves some out. This table has some 58,000 clones, 88% appearing once. All patients relapsed after autologous stem cell transplantation, and brentuximab vedotin exposure varied. Sample: peripheral blood mononuclear cells (PBMCs), taken before the second cycle of nivolumab. These receptors all come from a human donor with classical Hodgkin lymphoma.

V and J are TRBV6-6 and TRBJ1-1, with a weak D call TRBD1 (6 bases). The CDR3 runs 13 residues. V dropped 7 bases and J dropped 7 bases, with 16 bases sitting between them. Germline V gene lookup returns CDR1 MNHNY and CDR2 SVGAGI (reference sequence). In DNA, the CDR3 is TGTGCCAGCAAGGGGGAGTCGGGCGGTGAAGCTTTCTTT. This sequence encodes CASKGESGGEAFF.

This clone showed up just a few times. V usage is TRBV7-9 and J usage is TRBJ1-2; D is unclear. Looked up from germline, CDR1 is SEHNR and CDR2 is FQNEAQ (reference sequence). V was clipped by 5 bases and J by 4 bases, with 2 bases between them. CDR3 size: 10 residues. DNA of the CDR3: TGTGCCAGCAGCAGCTATGGCTACACCTTC. As protein: CASSSYGYTF. Based on the CDR3 plus reference TRBV7-9 and TRBJ1-2, the full variable domain is DTGVSQNPRHKITKRGQNVTFRCDPISEHNRLYWYRQTLGQGPEFLTYFQNEAQLEKSRLLSDRFSAERPKGSFSTLEIQRTEQGDSAMYLCASSSYGYTFGSGTRLTVV.

J is TRBJ2-1 and V is TRBV6-1, with D unresolved. The CDR3 runs 12 residues. The germline CDR1 and CDR2 sequences are MNHNS and SASEGT. The V gene lost 6 bases and the J gene lost 9 bases, with 12 bases spanning the gap. CDR3 in amino acids: CASRPSAGEQFF. In DNA form, the CDR3 reads TGTGCCAGCAGGCCCTCGGCTGGTGAGCAGTTCTTC.

The CDR3 DNA sequence: TGTGCCAGCAAATCTATCTTTTGGGGGCCCGGGGAGCTGTTTTTT. It yields the protein CASKSIFWGPGELFF. V gene TRBV2 combines with J gene TRBJ2-2; D possibly corresponds to TRBD1 (6 bases). V was pared by 7 bases and J by 6 bases, with 18 bases between. Looked up from germline, CDR1 is SNHLY and CDR2 is FYNNEI. The CDR3 runs to 15 residues.

The chain recombines TRBV6-5 with TRBJ2-3; 7 positions agree with TRBD1. The CDR3 spans 15 residues. Germline CDR1 MNHEY, CDR2 SVGAGI. Trimming removed 6 bases from V and 2 bases from J; junction bases left unmatched: 8. As DNA, the CDR3 is TGTGCCAGCAGCTGGGACAGCCCCTCCACAGATACGCAGTATTTT. It codes for CASSWDSPSTDTQYF.

The chain recombines TRBV7-9 with TRBJ1-4, with a weak D call TRBD1 (6 bases). CDR1 and CDR2 (germline): SEHNR, FQNEAQ (reference sequence). V lost 3 bases and J lost 8, with 10 bases in between. This CDR3 has 13 residues. CDR3 nucleotide sequence: TGTGCCAGCAGCTTGGGGGCCGCAGAAAAACTGTTTTTT. Residues: CASSLGAAEKLFF.

The rearrangement joins TRBV4-1 to TRBJ1-2; the D is unclear. This CDR3 region has 16 residues. Germline loops: CDR1 MGHRA, CDR2 YSYEKL. Trimming removed 0 bases from V and 1 base from J, with 12 bases in between. CDR3 sequence reads: CASSQERFRVNYGYTF. The CDR3, as DNA: TGCGCCAGCAGCCAAGAAAGGTTCCGGGTTAACTATGGCTACACCTTC.

The chain links TRBV6-6 to TRBJ1-2; 7 bases match TRBD1. The CDR3 covers 12 residues. V lost 6 bases to trimming and J lost 10 bases; unmatched junction nucleotides: 8. CDR1 is MNHNY and CDR2 is SVGAGI in the germline V gene (reference sequence). CDR3 loop: CASSTDRPTYTF. CDR3 coding DNA: TGTGCCAGCAGCACGGACAGGCCCACCTACACCTTC.

J is TRBJ1-1 and V is TRBV19, with D hard to call. Germline lookup yields CDR1 LNHDA and CDR2 SQIVND (reference sequence). The germline V and J ends were trimmed by 5 bases and 1 base, with 8 bases remaining between them. The CDR3 sequence is 13 residues long. Here the CDR3 DNA reads TGTGCCAGTAGTGATACAGCGAACACTGAAGCTTTCTTT. This codes for CASSDTANTEAFF.

The rearrangement links TRBV30 to TRBJ2-5, with a weak D call TRBD2 (5 bases). Germline-derived CDR1 and CDR2 are GTSNPN and SVGIG (reference sequence). CDR3 size: 13 residues. V lost 1 base, J lost 4 bases, and 10 bases lay in between. The chain's CDR3 is CAWSGGFRETQYF. The CDR3 DNA sequence: TGTGCCTGGAGTGGAGGGTTTCGAGAGACCCAGTACTTC.

Comments on this clone: Different DNA sequences within this sample yield the same CDR3. V is TRBV5-1 and J is TRBJ2-3; 12 positions agree with TRBD2. This CDR3 comprises 15 residues. Germline V gene sequence: CDR1 SGHRS, CDR2 YFSETQ. Trimming cost V 0 bases and J 4 bases; bases outside gene matches: 0. The CDR3 region has the DNA TGCGCCAGCAGCTTGGGACTAGCGGGGGCAGATACGCAGTATTTT. This gives the protein CASSLGLAGADTQYF. The variable domain in full, completed from reference TRBV5-1 and TRBJ2-3, reads KAGVTQTPRYLIKTRGQQVTLSCSPISGHRSVSWYQQTPGQGLQFLFEYFSETQRNKGNFPGRFSGRQFSNSRSEMNVSTLELGDSALYLCASSLGLAGADTQYFGPGTRLTVL.

This chain links TRBV5-1 with TRBJ1-2; the D gene is possibly TRBD1 (5 bases). The CDR3 spans 15 residues. The V gene's germline CDR1 is SGHRS and CDR2 YFSETQ. V was trimmed by 0 bases and J by 4 bases, leaving 13 bases between them. CDR3 region: CASSLVSGPGYGYTF. CDR3 sequence (DNA): TGCGCCAGCAGCTTGGTGTCAGGGCCGGGCTATGGCTACACCTTC.

This chain connects TRBV5-1 to TRBJ1-5; 7 positions match TRBD1. Germline-derived CDR1 and CDR2 are SGHRS and YFSETQ. The CDR3 runs 15 residues. V was clipped by 2 bases and J by 2 bases; unmatched bases: 4. The CDR3 DNA reads TGCGCCAGCAGCTTAGGGGGCTTTGGCAATCAGCCCCAGCATTTT. This translates into CASSLGGFGNQPQHF. Complete variable domain (other parts from reference TRBV5-1 and TRBJ1-5): KAGVTQTPRYLIKTRGQQVTLSCSPISGHRSVSWYQQTPGQGLQFLFEYFSETQRNKGNFPGRFSGRQFSNSRSEMNVSTLELGDSALYLCASSLGGFGNQPQHFGDGTRLSIL.

The J gene is TRBJ1-4, the V gene TRBV5-1; 9 positions agree with TRBD1. The germline CDR1 and CDR2 sequences are SGHRS and YFSETQ. CDR3 length: 17 amino acids. The ends lost 2 bases at V and 8 bases at J; junction bases unmatched: 13. CDR3 protein: CASSFGQGSSSGEKLFF. The CDR3 coding sequence is TGCGCCAGCAGCTTCGGACAGGGGAGTAGTTCGGGAGAAAAACTGTTTTTT.

J is TRBJ2-7 and V is TRBV18; perhaps D is TRBD1 or TRBD2 (6 bases each). Germline V gives CDR1 KGHSH, CDR2 LQKENI. The CDR3 runs 15 residues. V was pared by 4 bases and J by 5 bases, with 18 bases between. CDR3 sequence reads: CASSQLPGEVNEQYF. The CDR3 nucleotides read TGTGCCAGCTCACAATTACCAGGGGAGGTCAACGAGCAGTACTTC.

V is TRBV7-9 and J is TRBJ2-6; perhaps D is TRBD1 or TRBD2 (5 bases each). Germline V CDR1 and CDR2: SEHNR, FQNEAQ (reference sequence). V gave up 4 bases and J gave up 11 bases, with 18 bases separating them. The CDR3 runs 15 residues. DNA of the CDR3: TGTGCCAGCAGCTCCCGGGACGGATCCTCGCACGTCCTGACTTTC. This sequence encodes CASSSRDGSSHVLTF.

The chain is built from TRBV5-1 and TRBJ2-1; no definite D call. Per the germline V gene, CDR1 is SGHRS and CDR2 is YFSETQ. Trimming pared 0 bases from V and 6 bases from J, leaving 7 bases between. This CDR3 spans 13 amino acids. The CDR3 DNA reads TGCGCCAGCAGCTTGGAGGGCGGCAATGAGCAGTTCTTC. Its translation: CASSLEGGNEQFF.